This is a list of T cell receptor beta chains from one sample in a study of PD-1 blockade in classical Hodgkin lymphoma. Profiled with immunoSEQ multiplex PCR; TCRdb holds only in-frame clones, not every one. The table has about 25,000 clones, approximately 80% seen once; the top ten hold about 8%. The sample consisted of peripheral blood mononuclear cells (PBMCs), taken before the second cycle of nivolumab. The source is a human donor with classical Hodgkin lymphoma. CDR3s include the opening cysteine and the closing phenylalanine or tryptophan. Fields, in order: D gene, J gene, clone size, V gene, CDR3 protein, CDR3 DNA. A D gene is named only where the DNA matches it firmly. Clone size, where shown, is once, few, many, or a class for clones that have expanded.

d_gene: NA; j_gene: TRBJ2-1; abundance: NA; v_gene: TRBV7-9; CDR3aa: CASSFYNEQFF; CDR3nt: TGTGCCAGCAGCTTTTACAATGAGCAGTTCTTC
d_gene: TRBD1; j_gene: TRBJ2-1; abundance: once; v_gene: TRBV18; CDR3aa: CASSSDRGRGYNEQFF; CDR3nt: TGTGCCAGCTCATCTGACAGGGGGCGCGGGTACAATGAGCAGTTCTTC
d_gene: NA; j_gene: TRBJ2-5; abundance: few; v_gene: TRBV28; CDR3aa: CASSLGWGAKETQYF; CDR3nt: TGTGCCAGCAGTTTAGGATGGGGAGCCAAAGAGACCCAGTACTTC
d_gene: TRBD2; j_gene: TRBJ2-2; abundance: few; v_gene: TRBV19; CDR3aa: CASSMGLAGNTGELFF; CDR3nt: TGTGCCAGTAGTATGGGACTAGCGGGAAACACCGGGGAGCTGTTTTTT
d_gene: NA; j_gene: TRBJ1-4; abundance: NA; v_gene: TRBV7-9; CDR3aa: CASSLGIDQVNEKLFF; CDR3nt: TGTGCCAGCAGCTTAGGTATTGACCAAGTCAATGAAAAACTGTTTTTT
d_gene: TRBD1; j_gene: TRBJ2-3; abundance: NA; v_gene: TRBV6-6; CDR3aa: CASDRGLADTQYF; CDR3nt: TGTGCCAGCGACAGGGGGCTCGCAGATACGCAGTATTTT
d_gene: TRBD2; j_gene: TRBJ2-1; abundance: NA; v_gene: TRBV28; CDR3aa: CASSSRGGRDYNEQFF; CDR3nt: TGTGCCAGCAGCTCCCGAGGCGGGAGAGACTACAATGAGCAGTTCTTC
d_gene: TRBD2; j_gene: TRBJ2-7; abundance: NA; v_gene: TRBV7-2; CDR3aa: CASSLAGLAGYEQYF; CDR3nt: TGTGCCAGCAGCTTAGCGGGACTAGCGGGCTACGAGCAGTACTTC
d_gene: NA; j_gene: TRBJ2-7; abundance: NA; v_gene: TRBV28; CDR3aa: CASSRLGGGNFEQYF; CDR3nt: TGTGCCAGCAGTCGACTCGGGGGTGGCAATTTCGAGCAGTACTTC
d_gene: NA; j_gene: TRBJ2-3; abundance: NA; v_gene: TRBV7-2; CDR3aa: CASSFGDTGTDTQYF; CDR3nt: TGTGCCAGCAGCTTTGGGGACACGGGCACAGATACGCAGTATTTT
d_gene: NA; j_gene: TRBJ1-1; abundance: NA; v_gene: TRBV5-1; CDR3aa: CASTGMGGTEAFF; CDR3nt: TGCGCCAGCACTGGTATGGGGGGCACTGAAGCTTTCTTT
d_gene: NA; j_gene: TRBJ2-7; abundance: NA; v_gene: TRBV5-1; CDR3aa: CASSPGNRSLSSYEQYF; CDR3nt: TGCGCCAGCAGCCCCGGGAACAGGTCCCTTTCCTCCTACGAGCAGTACTTC
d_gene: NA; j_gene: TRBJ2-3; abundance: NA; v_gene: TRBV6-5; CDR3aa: CASSVRLMEDTQYF; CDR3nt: TGTGCCAGCAGTGTCCGATTGATGGAAGATACGCAGTATTTT
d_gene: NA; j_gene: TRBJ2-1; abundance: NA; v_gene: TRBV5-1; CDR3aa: CASSLAMTSNEQFF; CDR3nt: TGCGCCAGCAGCTTGGCGATGACTAGTAATGAGCAGTTCTTC
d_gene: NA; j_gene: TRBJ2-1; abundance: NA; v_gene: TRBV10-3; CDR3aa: CAISESGAEQFF; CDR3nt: TGTGCCATCAGTGAGTCAGGGGCTGAGCAGTTCTTC
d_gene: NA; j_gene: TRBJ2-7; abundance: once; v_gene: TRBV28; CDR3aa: CASSLWGGPGRATYEQYF; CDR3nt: TGTGCCAGCAGTTTATGGGGGGGACCCGGCAGGGCTACCTACGAGCAGTACTTC
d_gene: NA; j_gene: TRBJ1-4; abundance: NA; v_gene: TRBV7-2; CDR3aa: CASSLGLLAGKLFF; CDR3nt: TGTGCCAGCAGCTTAGGACTGCTCGCGGGAAAACTGTTTTTT
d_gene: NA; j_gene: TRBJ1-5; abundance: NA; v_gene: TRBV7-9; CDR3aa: CASRAWEGRWQPQHF; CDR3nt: TGTGCCAGCAGGGCCTGGGAGGGGAGGTGGCAGCCCCAGCATTTT
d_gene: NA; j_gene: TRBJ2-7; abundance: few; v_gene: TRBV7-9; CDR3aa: CASSLSRGISSYEQYF; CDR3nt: TGTGCCAGCAGCTTATCCCGGGGTATTTCATCCTACGAGCAGTACTTC
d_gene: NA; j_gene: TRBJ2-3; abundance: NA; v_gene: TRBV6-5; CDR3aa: CASSYFRDSTDTQYF; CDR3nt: TGTGCCAGCAGTTACTTTCGGGACAGCACAGATACGCAGTATTTT
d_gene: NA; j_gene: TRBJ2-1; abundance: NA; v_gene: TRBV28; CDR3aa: CASSPSAEGATYNEQFF; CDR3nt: TGTGCCAGCAGTCCCTCTGCGGAGGGGGCCACCTACAATGAGCAGTTCTTC
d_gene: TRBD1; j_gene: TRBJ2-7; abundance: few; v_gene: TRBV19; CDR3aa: CASSMGPGGEQYF; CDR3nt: TGTGCCAGTAGTATGGGGCCAGGGGGCGAGCAGTACTTC
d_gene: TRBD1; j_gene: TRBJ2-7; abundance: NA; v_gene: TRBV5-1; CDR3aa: CASSLRTGVSYEQYF; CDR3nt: TGCGCCAGCAGCCTAAGGACAGGTGTGTCCTACGAGCAGTACTTC
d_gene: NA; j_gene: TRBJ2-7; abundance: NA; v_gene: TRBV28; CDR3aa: CASSLFSGTLEQYF; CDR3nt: TGTGCCAGCAGTTTATTCTCCGGGACACTCGAGCAGTACTTC
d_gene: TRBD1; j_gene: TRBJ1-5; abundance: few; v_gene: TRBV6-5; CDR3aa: CASRQGANNQPQHF; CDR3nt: TGTGCCAGCCGACAGGGGGCGAACAATCAGCCCCAGCATTTT
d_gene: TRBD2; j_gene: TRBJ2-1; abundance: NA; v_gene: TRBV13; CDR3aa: CASSALLAGGRNEQFF; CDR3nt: TGTGCCAGCAGCGCCCTGCTTGCGGGAGGCCGTAATGAGCAGTTCTTC
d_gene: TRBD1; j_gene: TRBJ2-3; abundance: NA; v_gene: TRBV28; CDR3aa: CASSSLRDSFRTDTQYF; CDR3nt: TGTGCCAGCAGTTCCTTACGGGACAGTTTTCGCACAGATACGCAGTATTTT
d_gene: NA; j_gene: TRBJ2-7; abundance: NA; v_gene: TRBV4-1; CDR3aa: CASSQDYDRLQYF; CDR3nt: TGCGCCAGCAGCCAAGACTACGACAGGCTGCAGTACTTC
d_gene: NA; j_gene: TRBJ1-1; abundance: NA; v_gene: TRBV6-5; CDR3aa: CASSYSIVNTEAFF; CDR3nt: TGTGCCAGCAGTTACTCGATAGTAAACACTGAAGCTTTCTTT
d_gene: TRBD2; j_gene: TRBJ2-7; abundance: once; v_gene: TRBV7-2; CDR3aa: CASSLARGLAYEQYF; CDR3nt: TGTGCCAGCAGCTTAGCGAGGGGACTAGCCTACGAGCAGTACTTC
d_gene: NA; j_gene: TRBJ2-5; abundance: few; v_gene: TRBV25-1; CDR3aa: CASSERPTDSAQETQYF; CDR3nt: TGTGCCAGCAGTGAGCGCCCGACGGACAGTGCCCAAGAGACCCAGTACTTC
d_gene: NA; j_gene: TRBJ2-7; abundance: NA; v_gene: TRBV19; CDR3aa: CASSVTADEQYF; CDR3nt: TGTGCCAGTAGTGTGACAGCCGACGAGCAGTACTTC
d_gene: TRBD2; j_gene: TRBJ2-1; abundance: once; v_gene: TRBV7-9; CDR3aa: CASSPAIAGFHNEQFF; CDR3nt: TGTGCCAGCAGCCCCGCGATAGCGGGGTTCCACAATGAGCAGTTCTTC
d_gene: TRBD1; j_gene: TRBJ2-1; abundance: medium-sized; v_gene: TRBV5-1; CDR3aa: CASSLGQGEHNEQFF; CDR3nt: TGCGCCAGCAGCTTGGGACAGGGGGAGCACAATGAGCAGTTCTTC
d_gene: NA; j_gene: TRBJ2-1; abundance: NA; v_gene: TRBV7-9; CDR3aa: CASSPRPGDNEQFF; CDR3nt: TGTGCCAGCAGCCCCCGACCAGGGGACAATGAGCAGTTCTTC